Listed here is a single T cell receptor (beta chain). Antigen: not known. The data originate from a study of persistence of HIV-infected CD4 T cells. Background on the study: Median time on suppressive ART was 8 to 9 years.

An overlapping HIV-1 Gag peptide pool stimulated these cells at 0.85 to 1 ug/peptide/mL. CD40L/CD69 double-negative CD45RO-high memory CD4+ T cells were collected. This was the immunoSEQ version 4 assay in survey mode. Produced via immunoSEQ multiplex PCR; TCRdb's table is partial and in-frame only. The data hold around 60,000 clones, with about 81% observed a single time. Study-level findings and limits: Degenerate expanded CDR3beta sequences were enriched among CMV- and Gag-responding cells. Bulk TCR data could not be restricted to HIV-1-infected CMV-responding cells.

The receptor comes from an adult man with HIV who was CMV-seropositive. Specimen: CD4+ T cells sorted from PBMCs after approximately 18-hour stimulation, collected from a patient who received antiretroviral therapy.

CDR3 coding DNA: TGTGCCAGCAGTTCCTCGGGGACATTGCTGGCCTATGGCTACACCTTC. Amino acids: CASSSSGTLLAYGYTF. The chain links TRBV6-5 to TRBJ1-2; tentative D call: TRBD1 (6 bases). Looked up from germline, CDR1 is MNHEY and CDR2 is SVGAGI. The CDR3 spans 16 residues. Trimming took 4 bases from V and 4 from J, leaving 19 bases between them.